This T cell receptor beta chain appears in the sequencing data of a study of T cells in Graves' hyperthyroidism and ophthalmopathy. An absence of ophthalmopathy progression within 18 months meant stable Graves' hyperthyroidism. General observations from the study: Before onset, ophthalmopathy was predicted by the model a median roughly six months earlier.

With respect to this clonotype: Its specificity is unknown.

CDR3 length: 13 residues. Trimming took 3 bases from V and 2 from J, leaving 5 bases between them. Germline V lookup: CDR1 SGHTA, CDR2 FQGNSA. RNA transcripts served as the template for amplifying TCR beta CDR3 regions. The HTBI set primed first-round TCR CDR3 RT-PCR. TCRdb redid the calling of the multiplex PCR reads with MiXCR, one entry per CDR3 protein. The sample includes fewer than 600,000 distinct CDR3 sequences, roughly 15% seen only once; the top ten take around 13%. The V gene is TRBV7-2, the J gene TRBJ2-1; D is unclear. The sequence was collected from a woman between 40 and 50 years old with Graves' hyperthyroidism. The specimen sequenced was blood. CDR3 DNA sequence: TGTGCCAGCAGCTTTCCCCCCTACAATGAGCAGTTCTTC. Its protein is CASSFPPYNEQFF.